The present entry profiles one T cell receptor beta chain with its context. This specimen comes from a study of shared clonotypes between healthy human individuals. Study at large: The donor group consisted of two women and a few men, aged 18 to 49.

Trimming took 1 base from V and 14 from J; bases not matched to a gene: 13. The CDR3 is 15 residues long. Per germline, CDR1 SGHRS and CDR2 YFSETQ. Sequencing was performed with immunoSEQ multiplex PCR; in TCRdb, only in-frame clones are kept and a portion is missing. In the table there are about 600,000 clones, almost 97% of which are singletons. The TCR originated in a woman in her thirties in good health. The chain joins TRBV5-1 to TRBJ1-4, with 8 positions matching TRBD1. The material sequenced was naive CD4+ T cells sorted from blood. Documented subset: CD45RA+ positively selected. The CDR3 is CASSLIGQGTGGLFF. Here the CDR3 DNA reads TGCGCCAGCAGCTTGATTGGACAGGGAACGGGCGGTCTGTTTTTT.